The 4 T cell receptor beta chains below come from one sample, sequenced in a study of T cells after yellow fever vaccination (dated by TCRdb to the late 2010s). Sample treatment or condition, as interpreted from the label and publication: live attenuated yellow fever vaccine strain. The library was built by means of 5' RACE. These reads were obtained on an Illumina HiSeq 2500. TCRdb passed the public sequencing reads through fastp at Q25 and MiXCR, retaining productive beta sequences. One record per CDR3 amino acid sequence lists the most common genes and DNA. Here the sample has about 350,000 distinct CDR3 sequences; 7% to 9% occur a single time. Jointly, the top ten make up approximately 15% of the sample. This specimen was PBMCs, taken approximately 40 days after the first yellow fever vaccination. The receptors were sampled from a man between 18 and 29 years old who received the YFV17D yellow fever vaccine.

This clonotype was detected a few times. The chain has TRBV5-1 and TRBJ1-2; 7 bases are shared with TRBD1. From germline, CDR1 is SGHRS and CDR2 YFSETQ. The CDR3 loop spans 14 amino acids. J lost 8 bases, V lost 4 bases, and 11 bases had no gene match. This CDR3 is CASSGGQALSGYTF. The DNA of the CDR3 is TGCGCCAGCAGCGGCGGACAGGCTCTATCGGGCTACACCTTC.

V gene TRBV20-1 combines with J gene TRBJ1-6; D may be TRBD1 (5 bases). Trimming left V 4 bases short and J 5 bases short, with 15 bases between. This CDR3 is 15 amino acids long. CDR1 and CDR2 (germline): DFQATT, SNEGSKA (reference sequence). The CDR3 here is CSANGRGSDNSPLHF. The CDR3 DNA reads TGCAGTGCTAACGGGAGGGGTTCGGATAATTCACCCCTCCACTTT.

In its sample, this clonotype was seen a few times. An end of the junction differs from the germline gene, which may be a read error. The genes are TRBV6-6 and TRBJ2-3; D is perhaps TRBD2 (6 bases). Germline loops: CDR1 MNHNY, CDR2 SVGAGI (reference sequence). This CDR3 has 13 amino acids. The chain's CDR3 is CASSHSSADTQYF. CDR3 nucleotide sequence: TGTGCCAGCAGTCACTCTAGCGCAGATACGCAGTATTTT.

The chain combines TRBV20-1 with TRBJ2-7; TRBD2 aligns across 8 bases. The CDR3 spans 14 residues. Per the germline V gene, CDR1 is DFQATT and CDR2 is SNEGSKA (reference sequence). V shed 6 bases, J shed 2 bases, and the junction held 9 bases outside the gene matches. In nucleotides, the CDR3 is TGCAGTGCCTCCCCGGGACTAGACCCCTACGAGCAGTACGTC. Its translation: CSASPGLDPYEQYV.